This T cell receptor (beta chain) was recorded in a study of vaccination effects on CD4 cells after COVID-19. The ViraFEST assay expanded antigen-specific CD4+ T cells with viral peptide pools before sequencing. Subsequent to approximately 11 days of culture, CD4+ T cells were isolated. The person's infection with SARS-CoV-2, confirmed by PCR, took place between March and December 2020. Trimming stripped 0 bases from V and 1 base from J, with 6 bases between. The CDR3 contains 14 residues. Germline lookup yields CDR1 ENHRY and CDR2 SYGVKD. In its sample, this clone was seen once. Its antigen is still unknown. Profiling relied on immunoSEQ multiplex PCR, and the TCRdb table lists in-frame clones only, not all of them. In the table there are approximately 24,000 clones, roughly four fifths of which are singletons.

The sequences come from CD4+ T cells from PBMCs cultured with SARS-CoV-2 spike peptides, collected before COVID-19 vaccination. This receptor was taken from a human donor who had a prior SARS-CoV-2 infection. The chain joins TRBV10-3 to TRBJ2-5, with D hard to call. CDR3 DNA sequence: TGTGCCATCAGTGAGTCGGCTTCCCAAGAGACCCAGTACTTC. Protein product: CAISESASQETQYF.